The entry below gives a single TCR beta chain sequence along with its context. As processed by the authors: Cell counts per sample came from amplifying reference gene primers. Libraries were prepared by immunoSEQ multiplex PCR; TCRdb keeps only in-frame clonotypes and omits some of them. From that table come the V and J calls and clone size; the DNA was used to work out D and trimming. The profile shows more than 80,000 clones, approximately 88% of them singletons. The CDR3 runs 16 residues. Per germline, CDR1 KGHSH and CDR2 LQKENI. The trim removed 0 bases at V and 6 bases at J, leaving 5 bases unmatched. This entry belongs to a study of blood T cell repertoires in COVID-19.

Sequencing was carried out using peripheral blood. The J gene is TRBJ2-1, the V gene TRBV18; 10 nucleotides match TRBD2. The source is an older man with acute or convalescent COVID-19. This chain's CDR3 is CASSPPSLAGINEQFF. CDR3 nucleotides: TGTGCCAGCTCACCACCGTCACTAGCGGGGATCAATGAGCAGTTCTTC.